What follows is one TCR beta chain and its context. Its antigen is not identified. Per germline, CDR1 SGHTA and CDR2 FQGTGA. The V end was cut by 5 bases, the J end by 4 bases, with 18 bases between. This CDR3 has 15 residues. PCR used 60 Vbeta primers and 13 Jbeta primers. Original handling: In a later analysis, of roughly 73 million unique beta chains, roughly 9.9 million appeared in at least two donors. Repertoires were generated with immunoSEQ multiplex PCR, while TCRdb's copy carries only in-frame clones and drops some. V, J and clone size are those of that table, while D and trimming were read from the DNA. The clone table shows 150,000 to 200,000 clones, with the ten largest holding around 1.2%. This sample was taken from a study of cytomegalovirus exposure and HLA in healthy donors. Study results and caveats: Most TCR beta V segments were productive about 90% or about 30% of the time in an earlier analysis. The dataset shows that most TCR sequences were rare, while some public TCRs occurred in many donors. Researchers reported in a later analysis that a missense DCLRE1C variant was tied to TCR beta V- and J-gene trimming.

This sequence joins TRBV7-3 and TRBJ2-7; TRBD2 might be the D (6 bases). The specimen sequenced was PBMCs. This receptor was identified in a woman in her sixties or seventies in good health and CMV-seronegative. The chain's CDR3 is CASSRTGGSGYEQYF. In DNA form, the CDR3 reads TGTGCCAGCAGCCGGACTGGGGGGTCGGGGTACGAGCAGTACTTC.